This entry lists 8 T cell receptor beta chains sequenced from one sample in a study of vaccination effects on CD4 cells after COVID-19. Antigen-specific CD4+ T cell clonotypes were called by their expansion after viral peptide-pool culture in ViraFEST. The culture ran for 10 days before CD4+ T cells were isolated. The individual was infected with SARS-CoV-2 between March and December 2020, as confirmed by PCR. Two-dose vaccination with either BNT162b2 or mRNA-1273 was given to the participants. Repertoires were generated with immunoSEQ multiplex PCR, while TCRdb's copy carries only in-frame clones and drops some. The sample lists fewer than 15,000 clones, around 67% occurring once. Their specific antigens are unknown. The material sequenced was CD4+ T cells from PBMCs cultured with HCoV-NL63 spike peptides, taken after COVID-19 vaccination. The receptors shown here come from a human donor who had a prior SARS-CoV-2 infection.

Here the CDR3 DNA reads TGTGCCAGTAGTATAAGTGGAAGGGGGGCCATCTTTGGAGAGCAGTACTTC. The encoded protein is CASSISGRGAIFGEQYF. The rearrangement links TRBV19 to TRBJ2-7, with D perhaps TRBD1 or TRBD2 (6 bases each). CDR1 LNHDA and CDR2 SQIVND come from the germline V gene (reference sequence). CDR3 size: 17 residues. Trimming cost V 2 bases and J 7 bases, with 24 bases left between them.

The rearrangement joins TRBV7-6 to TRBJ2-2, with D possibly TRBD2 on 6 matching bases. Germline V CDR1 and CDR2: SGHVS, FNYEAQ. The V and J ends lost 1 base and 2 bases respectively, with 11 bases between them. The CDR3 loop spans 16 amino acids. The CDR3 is CASSLVGGLNTGELFF. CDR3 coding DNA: TGTGCCAGCAGCTTAGTTGGCGGACTAAACACCGGGGAGCTGTTTTTT.

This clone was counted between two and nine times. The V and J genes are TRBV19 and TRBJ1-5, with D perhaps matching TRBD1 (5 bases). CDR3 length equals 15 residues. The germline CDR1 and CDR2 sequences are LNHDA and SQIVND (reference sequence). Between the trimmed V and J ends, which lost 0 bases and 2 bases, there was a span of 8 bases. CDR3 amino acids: CASSIESTGNQPQHF. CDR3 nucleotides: TGTGCCAGTAGTATAGAGTCGACAGGCAATCAGCCCCAGCATTTT.

CDR3 amino acids: CASSFRGRRAEAFF. In DNA form, the CDR3 reads TGCGCCAGCAGCTTCCGTGGCCGCCGGGCTGAAGCTTTCTTT. The chain is built from TRBV5-1 and TRBJ1-1; D call uncertain. Deletions cut 2 bases from V and 6 bases from J, with 14 bases between. Germline loops: CDR1 SGHRS, CDR2 YFSETQ. This CDR3 spans 14 amino acids.

This CDR3 is CASSLLNPTDTQYF. CDR3 bases: TGCGCCAGCAGCTTGCTCAACCCCACAGATACGCAGTATTTT. The chain couples TRBV5-1 to TRBJ2-3; D gene ambiguous. Germline CDR1 SGHRS, CDR2 YFSETQ. The V end was cut by 1 base, the J end by 2 bases, with 8 bases between. The CDR3 loop spans 14 amino acids.

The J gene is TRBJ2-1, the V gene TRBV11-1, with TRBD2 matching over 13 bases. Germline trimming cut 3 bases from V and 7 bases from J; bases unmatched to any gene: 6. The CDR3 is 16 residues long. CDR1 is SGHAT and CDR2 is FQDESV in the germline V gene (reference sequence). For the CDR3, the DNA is TGTGCCAGCAGCTTCCCGACTAGCGGGAGGAGGAATGAGCAGTTCTTC. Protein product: CASSFPTSGRRNEQFF.

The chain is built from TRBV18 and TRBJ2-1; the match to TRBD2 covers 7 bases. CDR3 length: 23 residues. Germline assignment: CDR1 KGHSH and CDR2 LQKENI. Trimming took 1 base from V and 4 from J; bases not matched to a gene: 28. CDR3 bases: TGTGCCAGCTCACCACGCCAGGTACGGGGGGTAACCAATGTAACCTCCCCATACAATGAGCAGTTCTTC. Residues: CASSPRQVRGVTNVTSPYNEQFF.

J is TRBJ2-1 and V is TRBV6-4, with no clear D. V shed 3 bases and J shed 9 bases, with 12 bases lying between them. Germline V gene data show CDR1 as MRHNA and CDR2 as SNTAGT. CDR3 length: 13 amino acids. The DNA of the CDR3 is TGTGCCAGCAGTGAACAGCAGGAAGGTGAGCAGTTCTTC. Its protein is CASSEQQEGEQFF.